These 27 T cell receptor beta chains originate from one sample sequenced in a study of identical twins. MiXCR, run by TCRdb on the 5' RACE reads, gives a single entry per CDR3 protein. The sample includes around 220,000 distinct CDR3 sequences, roughly a tenth of them seen just once. The sequenced sample was memory T cells sorted from blood. Receptors were obtained from a man aged 50-59 years in good health.

This clonotype was recorded a few times. J is TRBJ1-5 and V is TRBV3-1, with D possibly matching TRBD1 (6 bases). This CDR3 comprises 14 residues. V gave up 0 bases and J gave up 5 bases, with 8 bases separating them. Germline CDR1 is LGHDT and CDR2 is YNNKEL (reference sequence). The CDR3 here is CASSQDRGDQPQHF. The DNA for the CDR3 is TGTGCCAGCAGCCAAGATAGGGGGGATCAGCCCCAGCATTTT.

The chain is built from TRBV19 and TRBJ1-5; perhaps TRBD1 as D (5 bases). The CDR3 covers 16 residues. CDR1 LNHDA and CDR2 SQIVND come from the germline V gene (reference sequence). Trimming pared 2 bases from V and 0 bases from J, leaving 11 bases between. The CDR3 DNA reads TGTGCCAGTAGTATAAGACAGTACGATAGCAATCAGCCCCAGCATTTT. Amino acids: CASSIRQYDSNQPQHF. The full variable domain, its missing parts supplied by reference TRBV19 and TRBJ1-5, is DGGITQSPKYLFRKEGQNVTLSCEQNLNHDAMYWYRQDPGQGLRLIYYSQIVNDFQKGDIAEGYSVSREKKESFPLTVTSAQKNPTAFYLCASSIRQYDSNQPQHFGDGTRLSIL.

This clonotype was counted between two and nine times. The V gene is TRBV30, the J gene TRBJ1-2; the match to TRBD1 covers 8 bases. This CDR3 has 12 amino acids. Per the germline V gene, CDR1 is GTSNPN and CDR2 is SVGIG (reference sequence). Unmatched junction bases numbered 3, after V lost 5 bases and J lost 4 bases. In nucleotides, the CDR3 is TGTGCCTGGGTGGGGACAGGCTATGGCTACACCTTC. This gives the protein CAWVGTGYGYTF.

The J gene is TRBJ2-7, the V gene TRBV20-1, with D unresolved. Germline V gene data show CDR1 as DFQATT and CDR2 as SNEGSKA (reference sequence). The CDR3 sequence is 14 residues long. The V end was cut by 2 bases, the J end by 5 bases, with 16 bases between. The CDR3 sequence is CSARQTVTVHEQYF. Written as DNA, the CDR3 is TGCAGTGCTAGACAGACGGTGACGGTCCACGAGCAGTACTTC.

This clonotype turned up a few times. This chain uses TRBV7-2 with TRBJ1-2, with a tentative D call TRBD1 (6 bases). CDR1 and CDR2 from the germline V gene are SGHTA and FQGNSA. V dropped 1 base and J dropped 7 bases, with 13 bases sitting between them. There are 14 residues in the CDR3. CDR3 sequence: CASSLVQGRSGYTF. The CDR3 nucleotides are TGTGCCAGCAGCTTAGTTCAGGGGCGAAGTGGCTACACCTTC.

There are many counts of this clonotype. The J gene is TRBJ2-7, the V gene TRBV20-1, with 10 bases lining up with TRBD1. There are 13 residues in the CDR3. Germline lookup yields CDR1 DFQATT and CDR2 SNEGSKA (reference sequence). The V gene end was trimmed by 6 bases and the J gene end by 4 bases; junction bases not matched to a gene: 6. The CDR3 DNA reads as TGCAGTGCCGACCGGGACAGGGGATACGAGCAGTACTTC. This gives the protein CSADRDRGYEQYF.

V and J are TRBV7-2 and TRBJ2-3, with D uncertain. V lost 5 bases, J lost 5 bases, and 14 bases lay in between. From germline, CDR1 is SGHTA and CDR2 FQGNSA. The CDR3 covers 14 residues. The CDR3 nucleotides read TGTGCCAGCAGCGTACAACGAAGGAGAGATACGCAGTATTTT. It yields the protein CASSVQRRRDTQYF.

This clonotype was observed a handful of times. The chain recombines TRBV3-1 with TRBJ2-7; D possibly corresponds to TRBD2 (5 bases). Germline V gene sequence: CDR1 LGHDT, CDR2 YNNKEL (reference sequence). Between the trimmed V and J ends, which lost 2 bases and 2 bases, there was a span of 7 bases. The CDR3 covers 13 residues. CDR3 in DNA: TGTGCCAGCAGCCAAAGGGAGACCTACGAGCAGTACTTC. Its translation is CASSQRETYEQYF.

V is TRBV20-1 and J is TRBJ2-2, with TRBD2 matching 12 bases. The CDR3 loop spans 15 amino acids. J lost 7 bases, V lost 2 bases, and 5 bases had no gene match. Germline V CDR1 and CDR2: DFQATT, SNEGSKA (reference sequence). DNA of the CDR3: TGCAGTGCTAGATCTAGCGGGAGGGCTAGCGGGGAGCTGTTTTTT. Translating it yields CSARSSGRASGELFF.

The chain uses TRBV5-1 and TRBJ2-7; TRBD2 matches 7 bases. The junction had 12 bases not matched to a gene; V was cut back by 5 bases and J by 10 bases. The CDR3 has 13 residues. Germline CDR1 reads SGHRS; CDR2 reads YFSETQ. CDR3 DNA sequence: TGCGCCAGCAGGCAAGACGGGGGGACTTTTCAGTACTTC. As protein: CASRQDGGTFQYF.

This clonotype was seen more than once but under ten times. The V and J genes are TRBV3-1 and TRBJ2-1; 8 bases are a match to TRBD1. Germline V gene sequence: CDR1 LGHDT, CDR2 YNNKEL (reference sequence). J gave up 6 bases and V 1 base, and 11 bases lay outside the gene matches. This CDR3 has 17 amino acids. CDR3: CASSQVVFGQGINEQFF. The CDR3 DNA is TGTGCCAGCAGCCAAGTAGTTTTCGGACAGGGAATCAATGAGCAGTTCTTC.

CDR3 bases: TGTGCCAGCAGTCCTCCGGGACTTTCCTACAATGAGCAGTTCTTC. Protein sequence: CASSPPGLSYNEQFF. This chain uses TRBV6-1 with TRBJ2-1; weak D call: TRBD2 (6 bases). Germline lookup yields CDR1 MNHNS and CDR2 SASEGT. The V end lost 5 bases, the J end lost 1 base, and 12 bases lay between the germline ends. The CDR3 extends over 15 amino acids.

The chain has TRBV28 and TRBJ2-5; D possibly matches TRBD1 or TRBD2 (5 bases each). V was pared by 3 bases and J by 7 bases, with 18 bases between. There are 15 residues in the CDR3. Germline loops: CDR1 MDHEN, CDR2 SYDVKM. CDR3: CASSFLSGRESTQYF. The CDR3 DNA reads as TGTGCCAGCAGTTTTCTCTCTGGCAGGGAGTCGACCCAGTACTTC.

This chain uses TRBV15 with TRBJ1-2, with unresolved D. The CDR3 extends over 15 amino acids. CDR1 LNHNV and CDR2 YYDKDF come from the germline V gene (reference sequence). Trimming stripped 0 bases from V and 3 bases from J, with 11 bases between. The CDR3 region has the DNA TGTGCCACCAGCAGAGAACAGCCTAGGGACTATGGCTACACCTTC. Its translation is CATSREQPRDYGYTF. Full variable domain (outside the CDR3, taken from reference TRBV15 and TRBJ1-2): DAMVIQNPRYQVTQFGKPVTLSCSQTLNHNVMYWYQQKSSQAPKLLFHYYDKDFNNEADTPDNFQSRRPNTSFCFLDIRSPGLGDTAMYLCATSREQPRDYGYTFGSGTRLTVV.

This clonotype was found many times. The rearrangement links TRBV12-3 or TRBV12-4 to TRBJ2-1; 11 nucleotides line up with TRBD1. With 6 bases clipped from V and 9 bases from J, the junction kept 13 bases outside the gene matches. The CDR3 extends over 16 amino acids. CDR3 sequence: CASSPWTGGFSSEQFF. As DNA, the CDR3 is TGTGCCAGCAGCCCTTGGACAGGGGGCTTTAGTAGTGAGCAGTTCTTC.

This clonotype has at least ten counts. The CDR3 protein is CASSSGLALGTDTQYF. CDR3 in DNA: TGTGCCAGCAGTTCCGGACTAGCGTTGGGCACAGATACGCAGTATTTT. The chain uses TRBV6-5 and TRBJ2-3, with 9 bases aligning to TRBD2. CDR3 length: 16 amino acids. The V and J ends lost 4 bases and 1 base, in that order; junction bases with no gene match: 6. Per the germline V gene, CDR1 is MNHEY and CDR2 is SVGAGI.

This clonotype was counted ten times or more. This rearrangement joins TRBV7-2 to TRBJ2-7, with TRBD1 matching over 8 bases. The ends lost 4 bases at V and 5 bases at J; junction bases unmatched: 10. Germline V gene sequence: CDR1 SGHTA, CDR2 FQGNSA. CDR3 size: 15 residues. The CDR3 region is CASSSDRVSGDEQYF. The CDR3 region has the DNA TGTGCCAGCAGCTCGGACAGGGTCTCGGGGGACGAGCAGTACTTC.

This clonotype was detected only a few times. The chain has TRBV14 and TRBJ2-1, with 12 bases that match TRBD2. The V gene end was trimmed by 0 bases and the J gene end by 12 bases; junction bases not matched to a gene: 9. Looked up from germline, CDR1 is SGHDN and CDR2 is FVKESK. The CDR3 consists of 16 residues. The CDR3 DNA follows: TGTGCCAGCAGCCAAGAGGCCCTAGCGGGAGGGGTCCGGCAGTTCTTC. This sequence encodes CASSQEALAGGVRQFF.

The chain carries TRBV20-1 and TRBJ2-7; TRBD1 aligns across 12 bases. In germline, CDR1 is DFQATT, CDR2 SNEGSKA (reference sequence). The CDR3 has 14 amino acids. The J segment lost 7 bases and the V segment lost 6 bases, leaving 10 bases of the junction unmatched. The CDR3 here is CSAPTGQGAGEQYF. CDR3 sequence (DNA): TGCAGTGCCCCAACGGGACAGGGGGCTGGTGAGCAGTACTTC.

A word on this clonotype: A much more abundant neighbour one base away suggests this may be a read error. The CDR3 protein is CATSDLGTHEYF. CDR3 DNA: TGTGCCACCAGTGATTTGGGGACCCATGAGTACTTC. This rearrangement joins TRBV24-1 to TRBJ2-7; TRBD1 or TRBD2 may be the D gene (5 bases each). The V end was cut by 0 bases, the J end by 11 bases, with 10 bases between. Germline loops: CDR1 KGHDR, CDR2 SFDVKD. CDR3 length equals 12 residues.

V gene TRBV4-1 combines with J gene TRBJ2-7; D is unclear. Trimming shortened V by 1 base and J by 3 bases, and 13 bases separated the two germline ends. In germline, CDR1 is MGHRA, CDR2 YSYEKL. This CDR3 comprises 15 residues. The CDR3 DNA reads TGCGCCAGCAGCCAAGGAAGATCCAACATCTACGAGCAGTACTTC. Protein: CASSQGRSNIYEQYF.

This clonotype has ten or more counts. This rearrangement joins TRBV15 to TRBJ2-2; D is tentatively TRBD1 or TRBD2 (6 bases each). The CDR3 length is 17 residues. The V gene lost 1 base and the J gene lost 2 bases, with 14 bases spanning the gap. Germline-derived CDR1 and CDR2 are LNHNV and YYDKDF (reference sequence). The CDR3 here is CATSRVGGSLNTGELFF. The CDR3 DNA reads as TGTGCCACCAGCAGAGTGGGGGGCAGCTTAAACACCGGGGAGCTGTTTTTT.

This clonotype showed up just a few times. This chain links TRBV5-1 with TRBJ2-1; 7 nucleotides agree with TRBD2. Germline values: CDR1 SGHRS, CDR2 YFSETQ. Trimming cost V 3 bases and J 0 bases; bases outside gene matches: 3. The CDR3 has 15 amino acids. The CDR3 here is CASSSGTNSYNEQFF. DNA of the CDR3: TGCGCCAGCAGCTCCGGGACTAACTCCTACAATGAGCAGTTCTTC. Together with reference TRBV5-1 and TRBJ2-1, the CDR3 gives the full variable domain: KAGVTQTPRYLIKTRGQQVTLSCSPISGHRSVSWYQQTPGQGLQFLFEYFSETQRNKGNFPGRFSGRQFSNSRSEMNVSTLELGDSALYLCASSSGTNSYNEQFFGPGTRLTVL.

The chain combines TRBV16 with TRBJ2-5; D may be TRBD1 or TRBD2 (5 bases each). Germline values: CDR1 KGHSY, CDR2 FQNENV. Trimming took 0 bases from V and 6 from J, leaving 20 bases between them. The CDR3 has 17 residues. The CDR3, as DNA: TGTGCCAGCAGCCAATCGGGTCTAGACTGGGACCGAAAGACCCAGTACTTC. Translating gives CASSQSGLDWDRKTQYF.

The CDR3 protein is CASSQWAGGPKDTQYF. The DNA of the CDR3 is TGTGCCAGCAGTCAATGGGCGGGGGGGCCGAAAGATACGCAGTATTTT. The J gene is TRBJ2-3, the V gene TRBV12-3 or TRBV12-4; 9 bases line up with TRBD2. The V segment lost 5 bases and the J segment 5 bases; nucleotides outside the gene matches: 11. The CDR3 runs 16 residues.

The V and J genes are TRBV5-1 and TRBJ2-5, with 11 bases aligning to TRBD1. Germline V gene data show CDR1 as SGHRS and CDR2 as YFSETQ. CDR3 length: 15 residues. V trimming: 4 bases; J trimming: 5 bases; junction bases outside the gene matches: 7. CDR3 residues: CASSVRTGGEETQYF. CDR3 nucleotides: TGCGCCAGCAGCGTGAGGACAGGGGGCGAGGAGACCCAGTACTTC.

This clonotype has a count of ten or more. The chain carries TRBV5-1 and TRBJ2-5; perhaps TRBD1 as D (5 bases). Trimming pared 5 bases from V and 7 bases from J, leaving 9 bases between. The V gene's germline CDR1 is SGHRS and CDR2 YFSETQ. There are 11 residues in the CDR3. CDR3 coding DNA: TGCGCCAGCAGGGAGCAGGGGACCCAGTACTTC. Its protein is CASREQGTQYF.